This T cell receptor (beta chain) is from a study of cytomegalovirus exposure and HLA in healthy donors. The PCR was carried out with 60 Vbeta primers and 13 Jbeta primers. Source study methods: Around 76 million unique TCR beta chains, 10 million to 14 million shared, were counted in a later analysis. Assay used: immunoSEQ multiplex PCR; TCRdb lists only in-frame clones, some missing. V and J calls and clone size follow that table, whereas D and trimming were derived from the DNA. This sample carries roughly 140,000 clones, around 79% of them seen once, and the ten largest clones take 6.3%. The sample taken for sequencing was PBMCs. The source of this sequence is a man aged 50 to 59 in good health and CMV-seropositive.

The CDR3, as DNA: TGTGCCAGTAGTACCCGACTAGCGGGATGGGAACACCAAGAGACCCAGTACTTC. Its translation: CASSTRLAGWEHQETQYF. The chain couples TRBV19 to TRBJ2-5, with TRBD2 matching over 11 bases. Unmatched junction bases numbered 10, after V lost 4 bases and J lost 0 bases. CDR3 length: 18 residues. The germline gives CDR1 LNHDA, CDR2 SQIVND (reference sequence).